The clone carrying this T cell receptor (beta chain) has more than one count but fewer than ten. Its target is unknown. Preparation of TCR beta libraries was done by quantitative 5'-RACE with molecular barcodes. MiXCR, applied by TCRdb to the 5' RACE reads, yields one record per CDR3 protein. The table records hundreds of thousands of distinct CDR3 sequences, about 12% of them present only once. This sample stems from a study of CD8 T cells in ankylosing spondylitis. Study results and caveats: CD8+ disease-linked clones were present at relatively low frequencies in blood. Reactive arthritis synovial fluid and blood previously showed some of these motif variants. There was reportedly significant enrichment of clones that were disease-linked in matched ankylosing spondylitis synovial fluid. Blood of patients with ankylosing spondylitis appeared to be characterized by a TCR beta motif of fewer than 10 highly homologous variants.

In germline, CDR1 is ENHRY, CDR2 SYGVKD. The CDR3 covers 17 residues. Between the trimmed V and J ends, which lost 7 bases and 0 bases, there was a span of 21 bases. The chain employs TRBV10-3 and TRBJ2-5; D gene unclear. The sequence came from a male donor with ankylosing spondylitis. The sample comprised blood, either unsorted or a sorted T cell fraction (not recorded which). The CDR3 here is CAIKTSHGSLYQETQYF. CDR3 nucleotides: TGTGCCATCAAGACCTCCCACGGCTCCCTATACCAAGAGACCCAGTACTTC.